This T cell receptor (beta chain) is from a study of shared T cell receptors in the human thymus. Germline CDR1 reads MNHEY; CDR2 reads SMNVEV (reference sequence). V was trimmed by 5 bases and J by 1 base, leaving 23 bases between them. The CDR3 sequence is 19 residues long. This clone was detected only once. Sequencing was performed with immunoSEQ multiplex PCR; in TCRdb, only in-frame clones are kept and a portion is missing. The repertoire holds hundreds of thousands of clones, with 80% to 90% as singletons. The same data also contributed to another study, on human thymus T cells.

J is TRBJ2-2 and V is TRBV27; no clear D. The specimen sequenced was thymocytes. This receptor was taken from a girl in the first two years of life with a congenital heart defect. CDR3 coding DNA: TGTGCCAGCAGTCCGAACGGTCCTATGCGTACTCTGAACACCGGGGAGCTGTTTTTT. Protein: CASSPNGPMRTLNTGELFF.